Below, 19 T cell receptor beta chains from the same sample are listed, as sequenced in a study of cytomegalovirus exposure and HLA in healthy donors. Vbeta (60) and Jbeta (13) primers were used in the PCR. Assay: immunoSEQ multiplex PCR; the TCRdb copy retains only in-frame clones and omits some. The sample includes under 300,000 clones, 86% of them seen just once. Material: PBMCs. The source of these receptors is a man aged 35-49 years in good health and CMV-seropositive.

The gene calls are TRBV7-2 and TRBJ2-1; D perhaps matches TRBD2 (6 bases). V was shortened by 11 bases and J by 1 base, with 15 bases between the two germline ends. CDR1 SGHTA and CDR2 FQGNSA come from the germline V gene. The CDR3 sequence is 14 residues long. CDR3 in DNA: TGTGCCTGGGGAGGAGTAGGGTCCTACAATGAGCAGTTCTTC. This encodes CAWGGVGSYNEQFF.

This chain links TRBV5-1 with TRBJ2-5; 8 bases agree with TRBD1. CDR1 and CDR2 from the germline V gene are SGHRS and YFSETQ. This CDR3 has 14 residues. V was clipped by 5 bases and J by 1 base; unmatched bases: 4. The CDR3 sequence is CASRRTGPQETQYF. In nucleotides, the CDR3 is TGCGCCAGCAGGCGGACAGGGCCCCAAGAGACCCAGTACTTC.

The chain joins TRBV5-1 to TRBJ2-2, with TRBD1 identical over 8 bases. This CDR3 has 18 amino acids. V lost 4 bases, J lost 4 bases, and 15 bases stayed unmatched. Germline V lookup: CDR1 SGHRS, CDR2 YFSETQ. The CDR3 nucleotides read TGCGCCAGCAGCCGCGAAATGACAGGGGCTGGCGGCACCGGGGAGCTGTTTTTT. It yields the protein CASSREMTGAGGTGELFF.

This chain uses TRBV7-2 with TRBJ1-2; D possibly corresponds to TRBD1 (6 bases). Germline assignment: CDR1 SGHTA and CDR2 FQGNSA. This CDR3 contains 14 residues. Trimming removed 6 bases at V and 4 bases at J, with 15 bases between. Here the CDR3 reads CASSSGTPLYGYTF. The CDR3 DNA reads as TGTGCCAGCAGTTCCGGGACACCCCTCTATGGCTACACCTTC.

The chain employs TRBV5-1 and TRBJ2-2; D is unclear. The germline gives CDR1 SGHRS, CDR2 YFSETQ. The germline V and J ends were trimmed by 5 bases and 3 bases, with 17 bases remaining between them. This CDR3 comprises 16 residues. CDR3 sequence (DNA): TGCGCCAGCAGAAGAAGTGCCGGGTGGGACACCGGGGAGCTGTTTTTT. Amino acid sequence: CASRRSAGWDTGELFF.

Worth noting for this clone: This specimen includes other DNA sequences encoding the same CDR3. DNA for the CDR3: TGTGCCAGTAGTATAGGGACGGGGAGCAATCAGCCCCAGCATTTT. It yields the protein CASSIGTGSNQPQHF. J is TRBJ1-5 and V is TRBV19; D is uncertain. Germline V lookup: CDR1 LNHDA, CDR2 SQIVND (reference sequence). CDR3 length: 15 residues. V was pared by 1 base and J by 1 base, with 8 bases between.

The chain carries TRBV9 and TRBJ2-6, with TRBD1 matching over 9 bases. The CDR3 has 19 amino acids. Germline V gives CDR1 SGDLS, CDR2 YYNGEE. Losses at the gene ends were 3 bases for V and 1 base for J; bases not matched to a gene: 11. The CDR3 bases are TGTGCCAGCAGCGAAGCCGGGACAGGGACTTTATCTGGGGCCAACGTCCTGACTTTC. Its protein product is CASSEAGTGTLSGANVLTF.

The chain joins TRBV7-2 to TRBJ2-1; weak D call: TRBD2 (6 bases). The V and J ends lost 5 bases and 10 bases respectively, with 18 bases between them. Germline V lookup: CDR1 SGHTA, CDR2 FQGNSA. The CDR3 has 14 amino acids. CDR3 region: CASSTQGLRGEQFF. CDR3 in DNA: TGTGCCAGCAGCACTCAGGGACTCCGCGGCGAGCAGTTCTTC. The full variable domain, rest sourced from reference TRBV7-2 and TRBJ2-1, is GAGVSQSPSNKVTEKGKDVELRCDPISGHTALYWYRQSLGQGLEFLIYFQGNSAPDKSGLPSDRFSAERTGGSVSTLTIQRTQQEDSAVYLCASSTQGLRGEQFFGPGTRLTVL.

The rearrangement links TRBV2 to TRBJ2-1; 8 bases are shared with TRBD1. V lost 6 bases, J lost 8 bases, and 9 bases stayed unmatched. The germline V gene has CDR1 SNHLY and CDR2 FYNNEI. The CDR3 is made up of 14 amino acids. CDR3 sequence: CASREKRQGYEQFF. CDR3 bases: TGTGCCAGCAGAGAAAAACGACAGGGGTATGAGCAGTTCTTC.

This clone was seen only once. The chain couples TRBV18 to TRBJ2-7; tentatively, D is TRBD1 (5 bases). The germline gives CDR1 KGHSH, CDR2 LQKENI. V was shortened by 4 bases and J by 2 bases, with 15 bases between the two germline ends. This CDR3 comprises 15 residues. CDR3 sequence reads: CASSRADVGAYEQYF. The CDR3 nucleotides are TGTGCCAGCTCACGCGCGGACGTAGGGGCCTACGAGCAGTACTTC.

The chain is built from TRBV2 and TRBJ2-5; 8 nucleotides match TRBD2. The CDR3 consists of 15 residues. V lost 6 bases to trimming and J lost 3 bases; unmatched junction nucleotides: 9. The V gene's germline CDR1 is SNHLY and CDR2 FYNNEI. DNA of the CDR3: TGTGCCAGCAGATTCGCGGGAGGTTTAGAAGAGACCCAGTACTTC. Its protein product is CASRFAGGLEETQYF.

This chain uses TRBV28 with TRBJ1-2; 10 nucleotides agree with TRBD1. J was trimmed by 4 bases and V by 6 bases; bases with no gene match: 11. This CDR3 has 16 amino acids. Germline assignment: CDR1 MDHEN and CDR2 SYDVKM. CDR3 in amino acids: CASSRIRTGGTYGYTF. CDR3 sequence (DNA): TGTGCCAGCAGCCGAATAAGGACAGGGGGGACCTATGGCTACACCTTC.

The chain links TRBV6-1 to TRBJ2-3; TRBD2 might be the D (5 bases). This CDR3 comprises 16 residues. V was trimmed by 1 base and J by 3 bases, leaving 14 bases between them. Germline loops: CDR1 MNHNS, CDR2 SASEGT. The CDR3 coding sequence is TGTGCCAGCAGTGAAGGGGGAGCTATACGAACAGATACGCAGTATTTT. Protein sequence: CASSEGGAIRTDTQYF.

This rearrangement joins TRBV25-1 to TRBJ1-2; 9 bases line up with TRBD1. V trimming: 4 bases; J trimming: 1 base; junction bases outside the gene matches: 4. The CDR3 consists of 15 residues. Germline CDR1 reads MGHDK; CDR2 reads SYGVNS. The CDR3 DNA sequence: TGTGCCAGCAGTGGCCCGGGACAGGGTAACTATGGCTACACCTTC. The encoded protein is CASSGPGQGNYGYTF.

This chain links TRBV5-6 with TRBJ1-1; tentative D call: TRBD1 (5 bases). Germline CDR1 reads SGHDT; CDR2 reads YYEEEE. The V end was cut by 1 base, the J end by 1 base, with 11 bases between. This CDR3 is 15 amino acids long. In nucleotides, the CDR3 is TGTGCCAGCAGCTTGAGGCCACAGGAGAACACTGAAGCTTTCTTT. It translates to CASSLRPQENTEAFF.

This chain links TRBV28 with TRBJ2-7; 9 bases fit TRBD1. This CDR3 has 14 amino acids. Germline loops: CDR1 MDHEN, CDR2 SYDVKM. V lost 4 bases to trimming and J lost 6 bases; unmatched junction nucleotides: 7. CDR3 protein: CASSWDREVGEQYF. The CDR3 nucleotides read TGTGCCAGCAGTTGGGACAGGGAAGTAGGCGAGCAGTACTTC.

This clone was detected only once. The V call is TRBV7-2, the J call TRBJ2-7; 9 bases are shared with TRBD2. The V gene end was trimmed by 1 base and the J gene end by 4 bases; junction bases not matched to a gene: 5. The germline gives CDR1 SGHTA, CDR2 FQGNSA. CDR3 length: 15 amino acids. The CDR3 bases are TGTGCCAGCAGCTTAGAGGCGGGAGGGACTTACGAGCAGTACTTC. The encoded protein is CASSLEAGGTYEQYF.

This rearrangement joins TRBV29-1 to TRBJ2-3; tentatively, D is TRBD1 (5 bases). CDR1 and CDR2 from the germline V gene are SQVTM and ANQGSEA. Trimming removed 2 bases at V and 8 bases at J, with 23 bases between. CDR3 length equals 16 residues. CDR3 in amino acids: CSVEWRGRVRKGTQYF. The CDR3 bases are TGCAGCGTTGAATGGCGTGGCAGGGTACGAAAAGGTACGCAGTATTTT.

This chain joins TRBV11-2 and TRBJ1-3; TRBD1 is a possible D gene (6 bases). The CDR3 totals 15 residues. Trimming removed 1 base from V and 0 bases from J, with 7 bases in between. In germline, CDR1 is SGHAT, CDR2 FQNNGV. This CDR3 is CASSLVQGSGNTIYF. CDR3 DNA: TGTGCCAGCAGCTTAGTACAGGGCTCTGGAAACACCATATATTTT.